Shown below are 23 T cell receptor beta chains from a single sample sequenced in a study of CD4 T cells in relation to SARS-CoV-2 and coronaviruses. These receptors have no identified antigens. CD4+ T cells from unexposed donors were obtained before the COVID-19 pandemic (2011-2018). CD4+ T cells were isolated from the cells after more than nine days of culture. The table came from immunoSEQ multiplex PCR; TCRdb's copy has only in-frame clones and leaves some out. The sample lists roughly 18,000 clones; around three quarters were seen once. Sequencing was performed on CD4+ T cells from PBMCs, cultured in vitro. Receptors were obtained from a human donor in good health.

The chain has TRBV7-9 and TRBJ2-7; the D is unclear. Between the trimmed V and J ends, which lost 4 bases and 2 bases, there was a span of 6 bases. This CDR3 region has 12 residues. Germline lookup yields CDR1 SEHNR and CDR2 FQNEAQ (reference sequence). The CDR3: CASSSTAYEQYF. In nucleotides, the CDR3 is TGTGCCAGCAGCTCAACGGCCTACGAGCAGTACTTC.

The V gene is TRBV13, the J gene TRBJ1-1; maybe TRBD1 (5 bases). Trimming left V 2 bases short and J 11 bases short, with 12 bases between. This CDR3 spans 12 amino acids. Germline loops: CDR1 PRHDT, CDR2 FYEKMQ (reference sequence). The CDR3 bases are TGTGCCAGCAGCTTATTGCCCAGGGAGGCTTTCTTT. Translation: CASSLLPREAFF.

The chain uses TRBV29-1 and TRBJ2-1; unclear D gene. V lost 3 bases and J lost 5, with 17 bases in between. The CDR3 runs to 15 residues. Per the germline V gene, CDR1 is SQVTM and CDR2 is ANQGSEA. CDR3 sequence reads: CSVDVLGLSHNEQFF. CDR3 nucleotide sequence: TGCAGCGTTGACGTTCTTGGTTTATCCCACAATGAGCAGTTCTTC.

The rearrangement uses TRBV7-9 and TRBJ2-3; D ambiguous. V dropped 5 bases and J dropped 2 bases, with 5 bases sitting between them. There are 12 residues in the CDR3. Germline V lookup: CDR1 SEHNR, CDR2 FQNEAQ (reference sequence). The CDR3 sequence: CASSLSTDTQYF. DNA for the CDR3: TGTGCCAGCAGCCTATCCACAGATACGCAGTATTTT.

The chain is built from TRBV6-5 and TRBJ2-1; tentatively, D is TRBD2 (6 bases). The CDR3 extends over 13 amino acids. Germline CDR1 MNHEY, CDR2 SVGAGI. Trimming took 6 bases from V and 7 from J, leaving 13 bases between them. The CDR3 DNA is TGTGCCAGCAGCCCCCCGGAGGGGAATGAGCAGTTCTTC. Protein: CASSPPEGNEQFF.

CDR3 amino acids: CASRAGTSSYTQYF. The CDR3 DNA reads as TGTGCCAGCAGGGCCGGGACCAGTTCCTATACGCAGTATTTT. The V and J genes are TRBV2 and TRBJ2-3; D is tentatively TRBD1 or TRBD2 (5 bases each). CDR3 length: 14 amino acids. V was pared by 6 bases and J by 7 bases, with 17 bases between. The V gene's germline CDR1 is SNHLY and CDR2 FYNNEI.

The chain couples TRBV5-1 to TRBJ2-3, with a possible D match to TRBD2 (5 bases). CDR3 size: 13 residues. The germline V gene encodes CDR1 SGHRS and CDR2 YFSETQ. Trimming stripped 4 bases from V and 6 bases from J, with 12 bases between. CDR3 nucleotide sequence: TGCGCCAGCAGCCGAGAGGGTTTCGATACGCAGTATTTT. Translation: CASSREGFDTQYF.

The chain is built from TRBV9 and TRBJ1-4, with D unresolved. Germline V gene data show CDR1 as SGDLS and CDR2 as YYNGEE. The CDR3 is 14 amino acids. V was cut by 4 bases and J by 5 bases, with 12 bases left in between. The CDR3 DNA is TGTGCCAGCAGCCCCACCGGCGTAAATGAAAAACTGTTTTTT. This encodes CASSPTGVNEKLFF.

The J gene is TRBJ2-2, the V gene TRBV28, with 12 nucleotides matching TRBD1. V dropped 2 bases and J dropped 7; count of bases not matched to a gene: 5. Germline V lookup: CDR1 MDHEN, CDR2 SYDVKM. This CDR3 spans 16 amino acids. CDR3 DNA sequence: TGTGCCAGCAGTTTAAGGGACAGGGGGCGCCACGGGGAGCTGTTTTTT. It is translated as CASSLRDRGRHGELFF.

The V and J genes are TRBV5-1 and TRBJ1-4; D gene ambiguous. The CDR3 length is 18 residues. V was clipped by 3 bases and J by 3 bases, with 21 bases between them. CDR1 and CDR2 from the germline V gene are SGHRS and YFSETQ. CDR3 DNA sequence: TGCGCCAGCAGCTCAGGCAGTTCTGGAGCTGGGGCTAATGAAAAACTGTTTTTT. It translates to CASSSGSSGAGANEKLFF.

This clone appeared once. This chain joins TRBV2 and TRBJ2-5; D is unresolved. V lost 4 bases and J 4 bases, leaving 13 bases between the germline ends. There are 14 residues in the CDR3. Germline loops: CDR1 SNHLY, CDR2 FYNNEI. The CDR3 region has the DNA TGTGCCAGCAGTGGATTTGGGCGAACAGAGACCCAGTACTTC. This gives the protein CASSGFGRTETQYF.

The chain recombines TRBV5-5 with TRBJ1-1; D not certain. The ends were cut back, 0 bases at V and 3 bases at J, with 6 bases in the middle. The CDR3 totals 13 residues. The V gene's germline CDR1 is SGHKS and CDR2 YYEKEE (reference sequence). The CDR3 loop reads CASSLVGDTEAFF. The DNA of the CDR3 is TGTGCCAGCAGCTTGGTTGGAGACACTGAAGCTTTCTTT. Using reference TRBV5-5 and TRBJ1-1 for the parts outside the CDR3, the full variable domain is DAGVTQSPTHLIKTRGQQVTLRCSPISGHKSVSWYQQVLGQGPQFIFQYYEKEERGRGNFPDRFSARQFPNYSSELNVNALLLGDSALYLCASSLVGDTEAFFGQGTRLTVV.

This chain uses TRBV27 with TRBJ2-1; 9 bases fit TRBD2. Looked up from germline, CDR1 is MNHEY and CDR2 is SMNVEV (reference sequence). Unmatched junction bases numbered 8, after V lost 1 base and J lost 1 base. The CDR3 is 18 residues long. The DNA of the CDR3 is TGTGCCAGCAGTTTATTCGTTATAGCGGGAGTTTCCTACAATGAGCAGTTCTTC. It codes for CASSLFVIAGVSYNEQFF.

This clone was observed once. The chain carries TRBV9 and TRBJ1-2; TRBD1 matches 7 bases. Germline V CDR1 and CDR2: SGDLS, YYNGEE. The junction had 5 bases not matched to a gene; V was cut back by 0 bases and J by 3 bases. The CDR3 is 15 residues long. In DNA form, the CDR3 reads TGTGCCAGCAGCGTAGCGGAGGGGGCAGACTATGGCTACACCTTC. Encoded protein: CASSVAEGADYGYTF.

This clone has a handful of counts. The chain recombines TRBV12-5 with TRBJ1-5; D might be TRBD1 (5 bases). The CDR3 has 14 amino acids. CDR1 is LGHNT and CDR2 is FRNRAP in the germline V gene. The V and J ends lost 4 bases and 4 bases respectively, with 11 bases between them. CDR3 sequence reads: CASGWGKGNQPQHF. In nucleotides, the CDR3 is TGTGCTAGTGGTTGGGGGAAGGGGAATCAGCCCCAGCATTTT.

V gene TRBV30 combines with J gene TRBJ1-1; D gene ambiguous. V shed 2 bases and J shed 4 bases, with 11 bases lying between them. CDR1 is GTSNPN and CDR2 is SVGIG in the germline V gene (reference sequence). This CDR3 contains 13 residues. The CDR3 loop reads CAWSQRAGTEAFF. DNA for the CDR3: TGTGCCTGGAGTCAAAGGGCAGGCACTGAAGCTTTCTTT.

The J gene is TRBJ1-1, the V gene TRBV6-5; D may be TRBD1 (6 bases). This CDR3 is built from 15 residues. Trimming took 6 bases from V and 2 from J, leaving 16 bases between them. CDR1 MNHEY and CDR2 SVGAGI come from the germline V gene. CDR3 in DNA: TGTGCCAGCAGCCCCCCAGGGGCCGGAAACACTGAAGCTTTCTTT. Its protein is CASSPPGAGNTEAFF.

The chain links TRBV6-1 to TRBJ2-7, with 10 nucleotides matching TRBD2. CDR1 is MNHNS and CDR2 is SASEGT in the germline V gene. The V segment lost 2 bases and the J segment 2 bases; nucleotides outside the gene matches: 3. The CDR3 runs 15 residues. The CDR3 DNA follows: TGTGCCAGCAGTGAAAAGAGCGGGAGGGCCTACGAGCAGTACTTC. This gives the protein CASSEKSGRAYEQYF.

The J gene is TRBJ1-2, the V gene TRBV12-3 or TRBV12-4; TRBD1 might be the D (6 bases). Trimming cost V 6 bases and J 8 bases, with 16 bases left between them. The CDR3 consists of 13 residues. CDR3 DNA: TGTGCCAGCAGGGACAGTACCTTTGGAGGCTACACCTTC. Its translation: CASRDSTFGGYTF.

The CDR3 DNA sequence: TGTGCCAGTAGTATAGGGCAGAAAAACATTCAGTACTTC. Amino acid sequence: CASSIGQKNIQYF. The chain uses TRBV19 and TRBJ2-4; D is uncertain. Looked up from germline, CDR1 is LNHDA and CDR2 is SQIVND (reference sequence). This CDR3 comprises 13 residues. With 1 base removed from V and 4 bases from J, the gap between germline ends came to 5 bases.

The table lists this clone with a few counts. This rearrangement joins TRBV11-2 to TRBJ1-4, with unresolved D. The ends were cut back, 7 bases at V and 3 bases at J, with 12 bases in the middle. The germline gives CDR1 SGHAT, CDR2 FQNNGV. This CDR3 contains 14 residues. This CDR3 reads CASTNVGANEKLFF. CDR3 bases: TGTGCCAGCACCAACGTCGGAGCTAATGAAAAACTGTTTTTT.

V gene TRBV11-2 combines with J gene TRBJ2-2, with TRBD2 as a possible D gene (5 bases). V was shortened by 7 bases and J by 5 bases, with 11 bases between the two germline ends. Germline CDR1 and CDR2: SGHAT and FQNNGV. This CDR3 is built from 13 residues. The CDR3 region is CASTSTRTGELFF. The CDR3 nucleotides are TGTGCCAGCACCTCCACTAGGACCGGGGAGCTGTTTTTT.

Here the CDR3 reads CASSIQQGDGTEAFF. The DNA for the CDR3 is TGTGCCAGTAGTATCCAACAGGGGGACGGCACTGAAGCTTTCTTT. The V and J genes are TRBV19 and TRBJ1-1; 8 nucleotides match TRBD1. The J segment lost 4 bases and the V segment lost 3 bases, leaving 7 bases of the junction unmatched. Germline lookup yields CDR1 LNHDA and CDR2 SQIVND (reference sequence). CDR3 length: 15 amino acids.